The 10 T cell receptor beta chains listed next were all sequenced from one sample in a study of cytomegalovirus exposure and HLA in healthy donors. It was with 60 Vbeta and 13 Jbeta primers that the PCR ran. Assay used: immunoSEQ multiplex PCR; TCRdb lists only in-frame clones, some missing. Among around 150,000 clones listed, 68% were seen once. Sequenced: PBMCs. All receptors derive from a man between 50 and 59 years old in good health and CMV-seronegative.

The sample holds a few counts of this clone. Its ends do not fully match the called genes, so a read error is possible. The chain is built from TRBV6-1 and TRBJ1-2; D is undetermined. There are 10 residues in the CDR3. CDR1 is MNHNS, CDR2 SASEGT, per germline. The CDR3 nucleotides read TGTGCCAGCAGTGAAGAAGTGGGCCTCTTC. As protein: CASSEEVGLF.

This CDR3 reads CASSAHAGQGEFF. CDR3 nucleotides: TGTGCCAGCAGCGCTCATGCCGGACAGGGGGAGTTCTTC. The chain has TRBV2 and TRBJ2-1; 10 bases are a match to TRBD1. This CDR3 is built from 13 residues. Per the germline V gene, CDR1 is SNHLY and CDR2 is FYNNEI. V dropped 6 bases and J dropped 14; count of bases not matched to a gene: 10.

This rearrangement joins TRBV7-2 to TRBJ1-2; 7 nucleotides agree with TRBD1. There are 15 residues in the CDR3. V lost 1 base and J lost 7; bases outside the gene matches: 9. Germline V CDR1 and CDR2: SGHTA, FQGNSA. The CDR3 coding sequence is TGTGCCAGCAGCTTAGGGCCGCGGCAGGGGGGTGGCTACACCTTC. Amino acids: CASSLGPRQGGGYTF. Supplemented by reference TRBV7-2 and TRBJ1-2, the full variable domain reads GAGVSQSPSNKVTEKGKDVELRCDPISGHTALYWYRQSLGQGLEFLIYFQGNSAPDKSGLPSDRFSAERTGGSVSTLTIQRTQQEDSAVYLCASSLGPRQGGGYTFGSGTRLTVV.

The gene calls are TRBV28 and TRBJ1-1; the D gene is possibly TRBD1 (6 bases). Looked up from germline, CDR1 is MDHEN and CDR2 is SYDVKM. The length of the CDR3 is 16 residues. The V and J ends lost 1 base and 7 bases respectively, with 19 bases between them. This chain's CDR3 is CASSLSRGGLWGEAFF. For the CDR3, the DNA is TGTGCCAGCAGTTTATCACGGGGGGGGCTCTGGGGTGAAGCTTTCTTT.

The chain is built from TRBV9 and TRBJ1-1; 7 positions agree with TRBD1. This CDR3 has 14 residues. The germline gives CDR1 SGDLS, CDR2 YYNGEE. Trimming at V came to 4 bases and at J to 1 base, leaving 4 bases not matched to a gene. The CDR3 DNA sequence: TGTGCCAGCAGCCTCCAGGGGGGGAACACTGAAGCTTTCTTT. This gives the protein CASSLQGGNTEAFF.

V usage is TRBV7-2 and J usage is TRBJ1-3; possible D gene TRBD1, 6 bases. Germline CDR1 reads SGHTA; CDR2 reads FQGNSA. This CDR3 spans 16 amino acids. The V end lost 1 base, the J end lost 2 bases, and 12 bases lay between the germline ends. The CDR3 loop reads CASSLDGGAPGNTIYF. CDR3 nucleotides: TGTGCCAGCAGCTTAGATGGGGGGGCGCCTGGAAACACCATATATTTT.

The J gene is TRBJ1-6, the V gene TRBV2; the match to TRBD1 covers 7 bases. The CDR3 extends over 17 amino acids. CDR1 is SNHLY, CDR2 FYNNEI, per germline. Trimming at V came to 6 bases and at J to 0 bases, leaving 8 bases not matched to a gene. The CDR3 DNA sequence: TGTGCCAGCAGACCACGGACAGGCAGCTCCTATAATTCACCCCTCCACTTT. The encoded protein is CASRPRTGSSYNSPLHF.

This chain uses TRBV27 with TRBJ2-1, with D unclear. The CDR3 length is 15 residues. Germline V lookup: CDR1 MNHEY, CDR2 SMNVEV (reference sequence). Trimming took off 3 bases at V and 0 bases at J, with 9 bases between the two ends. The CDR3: CASSFEVSSYNEQFF. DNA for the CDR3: TGTGCCAGCAGTTTTGAGGTGAGCTCCTACAATGAGCAGTTCTTC.

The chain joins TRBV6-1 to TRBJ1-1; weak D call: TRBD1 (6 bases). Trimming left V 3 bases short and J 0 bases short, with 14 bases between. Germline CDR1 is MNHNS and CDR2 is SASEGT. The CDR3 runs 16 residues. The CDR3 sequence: CASSDFRGVVNTEAFF. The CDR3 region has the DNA TGTGCCAGCAGTGATTTCAGGGGCGTCGTGAACACTGAAGCTTTCTTT.

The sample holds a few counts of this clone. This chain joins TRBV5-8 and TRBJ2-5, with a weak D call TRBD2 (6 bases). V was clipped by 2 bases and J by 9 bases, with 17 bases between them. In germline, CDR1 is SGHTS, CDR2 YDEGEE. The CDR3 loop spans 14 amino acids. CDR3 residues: CASSFSGGPRAQYF. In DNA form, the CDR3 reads TGTGCCAGCAGCTTCAGCGGAGGGCCTAGGGCCCAGTACTTC.